This T cell receptor (beta chain) was obtained from a study of cytomegalovirus exposure and HLA in healthy donors. Amplification used 60 Vbeta primers and 13 Jbeta primers. TCRdb's table, derived via immunoSEQ multiplex PCR, lists solely in-frame clones and lacks some. The sample contains about 160,000 clones, around 79% of which appear only once. This CDR3 contains 13 residues. Germline V gene data show CDR1 as MNHNS and CDR2 as SASEGT. V lost 6 bases and J lost 3, with 11 bases in between. The sample was PBMCs. The J gene is TRBJ2-5, the V gene TRBV6-1; possible D gene TRBD2, 6 bases. This clonotype originated in a female donor in good health and CMV-seronegative. The CDR3 sequence: CASSLAPEETQYF. For the CDR3, the DNA is TGTGCCAGCAGCCTAGCGCCGGAAGAGACCCAGTACTTC.